One sample yielded the 30 T cell receptor beta chains listed below, sequenced in a study of CD8 T cell repertoires and HIV-1 epitope variants. Profiled with immunoSEQ multiplex PCR; TCRdb holds only in-frame clones, not every one. The table shows 6,000 to 8,000 clones, with more than 55% occurring only once. Their specific antigens are unknown. The material sequenced was cultured CD8+ T cells derived from PBMCs. The origin of the receptors is a male donor with HIV.

The V gene is TRBV5-6, the J gene TRBJ1-1, with a weak D call TRBD1 (5 bases). CDR3 length equals 15 residues. Trimming left V 4 bases short and J 4 bases short, with 17 bases between. Germline V gene lookup returns CDR1 SGHDT and CDR2 YYEEEE. CDR3 DNA sequence: TGTGCCAGCAGCCCGGGGGGAGGGGACTCCACTGAAGCTTTCTTT. This encodes CASSPGGGDSTEAFF.

The chain couples TRBV7-8 to TRBJ2-7; D is possibly TRBD1 or TRBD2 (5 bases each). With 1 base removed from V and 7 bases from J, the gap between germline ends came to 14 bases. Germline-derived CDR1 and CDR2 are SGHVS and FQNEAQ. CDR3 length equals 14 residues. CDR3 DNA sequence: TGTGCCAGCAGCTTAGGGAAGGGGACCGGGGAGCAGTACTTC. It is translated as CASSLGKGTGEQYF.

This clone appeared once. The rearrangement joins TRBV5-6 to TRBJ2-5; D ambiguous. Germline V lookup: CDR1 SGHDT, CDR2 YYEEEE. CDR3 length: 13 residues. Trimming took off 0 bases at V and 5 bases at J, with 8 bases between the two ends. CDR3 bases: TGTGCCAGCAGCTTGGCCATGGTTGAGACCCAGTACTTC. The encoded protein is CASSLAMVETQYF.

This clone is labeled as medium-sized. The V call is TRBV28, the J call TRBJ2-7, with D possibly matching TRBD1 (5 bases). The CDR3 is 15 residues long. Looked up from germline, CDR1 is MDHEN and CDR2 is SYDVKM. The V end was cut by 6 bases, the J end by 2 bases, with 17 bases between. The CDR3 DNA follows: TGTGCCAGCAGCGAATCAATAGGACAAGCCTACGAGCAGTACTTC. This encodes CASSESIGQAYEQYF.

The chain couples TRBV27 to TRBJ2-2; TRBD1 is a possible D gene (5 bases). The germline V and J ends were trimmed by 2 bases and 5 bases, with 12 bases remaining between them. The V gene's germline CDR1 is MNHEY and CDR2 SMNVEV (reference sequence). The CDR3 length is 15 residues. This CDR3 is CASSLEAPGTGELFF. In nucleotides, the CDR3 is TGTGCCAGCAGTTTAGAGGCCCCAGGGACCGGGGAGCTGTTTTTT.

This clone rates as medium-sized (0.01 to 0.1%). The DNA of the CDR3 is TGTGCCAGCAGCTGGCAGTCGACCAGGGGGCTATACGAGCAGTACTTC. Its protein product is CASSWQSTRGLYEQYF. The gene calls are TRBV5-6 and TRBJ2-7; 8 bases line up with TRBD1. The CDR3 loop spans 16 amino acids. The germline CDR1 and CDR2 sequences are SGHDT and YYEEEE. J lost 4 bases, V lost 3 bases, and 12 bases had no gene match.

This chain links TRBV11-2 with TRBJ2-3; TRBD1 matches at 10 bases. The ends lost 5 bases at V and 3 bases at J; junction bases unmatched: 5. Looked up from germline, CDR1 is SGHAT and CDR2 is FQNNGV. The CDR3 totals 15 residues. This CDR3 reads CASSPGQGSTDTQYF. The CDR3 nucleotides read TGTGCCAGCAGCCCGGGACAGGGGTCGACAGATACGCAGTATTTT.

This clone was seen once. The chain uses TRBV7-2 and TRBJ1-1; tentatively, D is TRBD1 (5 bases). The V end lost 3 bases, the J end lost 1 base, and 9 bases lay between the germline ends. The CDR3 consists of 14 residues. The germline gives CDR1 SGHTA, CDR2 FQGNSA. CDR3 amino acids: CASSFRQPNTEAFF. CDR3 coding DNA: TGTGCCAGCAGCTTTCGACAGCCGAACACTGAAGCTTTCTTT.

This clone showed up just once. J is TRBJ2-7 and V is TRBV9; TRBD2 agrees at 10 bases. V shed 0 bases, J shed 3 bases, and the junction held 0 bases outside the gene matches. The CDR3 extends over 14 amino acids. The germline gives CDR1 SGDLS, CDR2 YYNGEE. DNA for the CDR3: TGTGCCAGCAGCGTAGGACTAGCGGGCTACGAGCAGTACTTC. This gives the protein CASSVGLAGYEQYF.

This clone has a single count. This rearrangement joins TRBV28 to TRBJ1-2; D gene unclear. This CDR3 has 12 amino acids. Germline V gene lookup returns CDR1 MDHEN and CDR2 SYDVKM. The V end was cut by 5 bases, the J end by 10 bases, with 14 bases between. The CDR3 bases are TGTGCCAGCAGTATAGGAGATTTTGTCTACACCTTC. This gives the protein CASSIGDFVYTF.

The rearrangement links TRBV5-6 to TRBJ2-2; D is perhaps TRBD2 (6 bases). V shed 3 bases and J shed 3 bases, with 21 bases lying between them. The CDR3 runs to 18 residues. CDR1 is SGHDT, CDR2 YYEEEE, per germline. The CDR3 protein is CASSYGRLEYSDTGELFF. CDR3 DNA sequence: TGTGCCAGCAGCTATGGGAGGCTAGAATATAGCGACACCGGGGAGCTGTTTTTT.

This clone has just a few counts. The J gene is TRBJ2-7, the V gene TRBV14; D might be TRBD1 or TRBD2, each matching 5 bases. The CDR3 totals 15 residues. The ends were cut back, 4 bases at V and 2 bases at J, with 15 bases in the middle. The germline gives CDR1 SGHDN, CDR2 FVKESK. The CDR3 bases are TGTGCCAGCAGCCCGGGACCCAATATTCCCTACGAGCAGTACTTC. Its protein product is CASSPGPNIPYEQYF.

The V call is TRBV7-9, the J call TRBJ2-5; TRBD2 agrees at 9 bases. From germline, CDR1 is SEHNR and CDR2 FQNEAQ (reference sequence). Unmatched junction bases numbered 9, after V lost 5 bases and J lost 2 bases. The CDR3 spans 16 residues. CDR3 DNA: TGTGCCAGCAGCCCCTCTTTGGGACTAGCACAAGAGACCCAGTACTTC. Its protein product is CASSPSLGLAQETQYF.

The chain employs TRBV6-5 and TRBJ2-1, with TRBD1 as a possible D gene (6 bases). This CDR3 comprises 13 residues. The germline V and J ends were trimmed by 6 bases and 8 bases, with 14 bases remaining between them. Germline CDR1 MNHEY, CDR2 SVGAGI. The CDR3 DNA sequence: TGTGCCAGCAGACAGGGATGGCTGGATGAGCAGTTCTTC. Translating it yields CASRQGWLDEQFF.

The chain carries TRBV6-1 and TRBJ1-2; the D gene is possibly TRBD1 (5 bases). Germline values: CDR1 MNHNS, CDR2 SASEGT. This CDR3 region has 15 residues. Trimming took 4 bases from V and 7 from J, leaving 19 bases between them. The CDR3 DNA follows: TGTGCCAGCAGTGTGGGTTGGGAAGGGGTCTCTGGCTACACCTTC. It translates to CASSVGWEGVSGYTF.

The chain is built from TRBV13 and TRBJ2-5; possibly TRBD2 for D (5 bases). Germline loops: CDR1 PRHDT, CDR2 FYEKMQ (reference sequence). V was pared by 8 bases and J by 2 bases, with 15 bases between. The CDR3 loop spans 14 amino acids. CDR3 amino acids: CASSAGIDQETQYF. For the CDR3, the DNA is TGTGCCAGCTCCGCCGGGATAGATCAAGAGACCCAGTACTTC.

The rearrangement links TRBV27 to TRBJ2-1; perhaps D is TRBD1 or TRBD2 (5 bases each). Between the trimmed V and J ends, which lost 4 bases and 0 bases, there was a span of 10 bases. Germline V gene lookup returns CDR1 MNHEY and CDR2 SMNVEV (reference sequence). The CDR3 loop spans 15 amino acids. The CDR3 loop is CASSWDGSSYNEQFF. The CDR3 nucleotides read TGTGCCAGCAGTTGGGACGGTAGCTCCTACAATGAGCAGTTCTTC.

The V and J genes are TRBV6-1 and TRBJ2-5; no clear D gene. The J call may be incorrect, as the DNA end agrees better with TRBJ2-7. From germline, CDR1 is MNHNS and CDR2 SASEGT. This CDR3 is 12 amino acids long. CDR3 region: CATSYISYEQYF. The CDR3 nucleotides are TGTGCCACTTCGTACATTTCCTACGAGCAGTACTTC.

This clone showed up just once. The CDR3 DNA sequence: TGTGCCAGTAGTCTGACAGGGGGAGGAGAGACCCAGTACTTC. Its protein product is CASSLTGGGETQYF. The chain couples TRBV19 to TRBJ2-5; TRBD1 matches 9 bases. This CDR3 is 14 amino acids long. V lost 5 bases to trimming and J lost 4 bases; unmatched junction nucleotides: 5. Germline CDR1 LNHDA, CDR2 SQIVND (reference sequence).

The chain uses TRBV7-3 and TRBJ1-1; weak D call: TRBD1 (6 bases). Germline-derived CDR1 and CDR2 are SGHTA and FQGTGA. This CDR3 region has 15 residues. Trimming cost V 5 bases and J 4 bases, with 17 bases left between them. CDR3 sequence (DNA): TGTGCCAGCAGCGAAGACACCAGGGGAGCCACTGAAGCTTTCTTT. Its protein is CASSEDTRGATEAFF.

In the case of this clone: The junction and the germline gene differ at one end; a read error may be behind it. The chain joins TRBV28 to TRBJ1-2; D ambiguous. The germline CDR1 and CDR2 sequences are MDHEN and SYDVKM. The CDR3 has 11 amino acids. CDR3 loop: CASSLGIWAFF. DNA of the CDR3: TGTGCCAGCAGTTTGGGGATCTGGGCGTTCTTC.

The CDR3 nucleotides read TGCGCCAGCAGCTTGCTGGGACTAGCGGGAGAGACCCAGTACTTC. It yields the protein CASSLLGLAGETQYF. V and J are TRBV5-1 and TRBJ2-5, with 12 bases fitting TRBD2. The CDR3 spans 15 residues. After removal of 1 base from V and 4 bases from J, the junction contained 2 bases not matched to a gene. CDR1 SGHRS and CDR2 YFSETQ come from the germline V gene.

The gene calls are TRBV7-2 and TRBJ2-1, with a possible D match to TRBD2 (6 bases). Germline loops: CDR1 SGHTA, CDR2 FQGNSA. The length of the CDR3 is 13 residues. The V end lost 0 bases, the J end lost 7 bases, and 7 bases lay between the germline ends. The CDR3 DNA reads as TGTGCCAGCAGCTTAGCCCGGGGGAATGAGCAGTTCTTC. Residues: CASSLARGNEQFF.

V is TRBV30 and J is TRBJ2-1; 9 bases map to TRBD2. Trimming at V came to 3 bases and at J to 8 bases, leaving 8 bases not matched to a gene. Germline CDR1 and CDR2: GTSNPN and SVGIG (reference sequence). The CDR3 contains 14 residues. This CDR3 reads CAWREPGLAHEQFF. CDR3 in DNA: TGTGCCTGGAGGGAACCGGGACTAGCTCATGAGCAGTTCTTC.

The chain combines TRBV7-8 with TRBJ2-2; 8 positions agree with TRBD1. This CDR3 is 14 amino acids long. J lost 4 bases, V lost 5 bases, and 3 bases had no gene match. Germline V lookup: CDR1 SGHVS, CDR2 FQNEAQ. CDR3 DNA sequence: TGTGCCAGCAGCCCGACAGGGGCCACCGGGGAGCTGTTTTTT. It is translated as CASSPTGATGELFF. The complete variable domain, with remaining parts taken from reference TRBV7-8 and TRBJ2-2, reads GAGVSQSPRYKVAKRGQDVALRCDPISGHVSLFWYQQALGQGPEFLTYFQNEAQLDKSGLPSDRFFAERPEGSVSTLKIQRTQQEDSAVYLCASSPTGATGELFFGEGSRLTVL.

The J gene is TRBJ2-7, the V gene TRBV19, with no clear D. V was pared by 2 bases and J by 5 bases, with 10 bases between. This CDR3 has 13 amino acids. The germline gives CDR1 LNHDA, CDR2 SQIVND (reference sequence). CDR3 bases: TGTGCCAGTAGTATACGGCCAAAGGACGAGCAGTACTTC. This gives the protein CASSIRPKDEQYF.

This clone was seen a handful of times. V is TRBV27 and J is TRBJ1-1, with 10 bases that match TRBD1. The germline gives CDR1 MNHEY, CDR2 SMNVEV (reference sequence). V shed 5 bases, J shed 4 bases, and the junction held 4 bases outside the gene matches. The CDR3 loop spans 14 amino acids. The CDR3 loop is CASSTRTGGTEAFF. CDR3 sequence (DNA): TGTGCCAGCAGTACAAGGACAGGGGGCACTGAAGCTTTCTTT.

This chain links TRBV27 with TRBJ2-1; 9 bases align to TRBD2. Germline V gene lookup returns CDR1 MNHEY and CDR2 SMNVEV (reference sequence). The CDR3 totals 17 residues. V gave up 5 bases and J gave up 0 bases; unmatched junction bases: 8. The CDR3 region is CASSPTTSGYSYNEQFF. CDR3 DNA sequence: TGTGCCAGCAGTCCTACGACTAGCGGCTACTCCTACAATGAGCAGTTCTTC.

J is TRBJ2-2 and V is TRBV4-2; tentatively, D is TRBD1 (6 bases). Trimming cost V 0 bases and J 4 bases, with 15 bases left between them. Per germline, CDR1 LGHNA and CDR2 YNFKEQ. The length of the CDR3 is 17 residues. CDR3 coding DNA: TGTGCCAGCAGCCAAGAGAATCACAGGGTGGCCACCGGGGAGCTGTTTTTT. Amino acids: CASSQENHRVATGELFF.

The V gene is TRBV4-1, the J gene TRBJ2-2; TRBD1 matches at 11 bases. Germline trimming cut 0 bases from V and 7 bases from J; bases unmatched to any gene: 4. This CDR3 is built from 16 residues. Germline V gene sequence: CDR1 MGHRA, CDR2 YSYEKL. CDR3 in amino acids: CASSQDWTGGNGELFF. The CDR3 region has the DNA TGCGCCAGCAGCCAAGATTGGACAGGGGGCAACGGGGAGCTGTTTTTT.